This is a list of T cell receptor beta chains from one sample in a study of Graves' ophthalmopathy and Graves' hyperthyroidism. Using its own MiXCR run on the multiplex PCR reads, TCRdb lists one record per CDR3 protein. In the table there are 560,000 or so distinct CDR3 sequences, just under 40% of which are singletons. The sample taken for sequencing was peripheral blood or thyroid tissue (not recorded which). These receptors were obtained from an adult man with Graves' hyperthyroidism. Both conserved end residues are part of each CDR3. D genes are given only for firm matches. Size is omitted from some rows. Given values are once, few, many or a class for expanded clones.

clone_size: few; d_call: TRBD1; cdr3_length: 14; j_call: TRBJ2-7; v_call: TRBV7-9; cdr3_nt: TGTGCCAGCTCACCTGGGACAGAATCCTACGAGCAGTACTTC; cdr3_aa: CASSPGTESYEQYF
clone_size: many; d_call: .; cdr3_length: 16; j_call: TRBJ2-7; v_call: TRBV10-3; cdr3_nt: TGTGCCATCAGTGGAAGGGAGATCGGACGGATCTACGAGCAGTACTTC; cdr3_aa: CAISGREIGRIYEQYF
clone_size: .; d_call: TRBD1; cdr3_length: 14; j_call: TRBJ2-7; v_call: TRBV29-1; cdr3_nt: TGCAGCGTGCGGACAGGGGCCACCTCCTACGAGCAGTACTTC; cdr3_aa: CSVRTGATSYEQYF
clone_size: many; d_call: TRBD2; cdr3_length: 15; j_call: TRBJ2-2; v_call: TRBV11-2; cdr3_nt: TGTGCCAGCCTCCACTTAGCGGGAGTAACCGGGGAGCTGTTTTTT; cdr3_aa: CASLHLAGVTGELFF
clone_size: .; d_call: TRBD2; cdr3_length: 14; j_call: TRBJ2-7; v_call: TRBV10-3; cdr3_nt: TGTGCCATCAGGGTGCGGGGGGGACCCTACGAGCAGTGCTTC; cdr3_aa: CAIRVRGGPYEQCF
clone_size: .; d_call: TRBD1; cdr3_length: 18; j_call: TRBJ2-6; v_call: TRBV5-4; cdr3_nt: TGTGCCAGCAGCTTGGGTGGCAGGGGGCGCTCCGGGGCCAAAGTCCTGACTTTC; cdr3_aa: CASSLGGRGRSGAKVLTF
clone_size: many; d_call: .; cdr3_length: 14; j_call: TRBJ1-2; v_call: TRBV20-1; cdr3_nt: TGCAGTGCTAGAGATTTGGCAGGGGACTATGGCTACACCTTC; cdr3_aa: CSARDLAGDYGYTF
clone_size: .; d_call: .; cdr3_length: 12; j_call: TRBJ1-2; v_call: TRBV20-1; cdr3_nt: TGCAGTGCGCAGCAGGGTGCACGAGGCTACACCTTC; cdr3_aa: CSAQQGARGYTF
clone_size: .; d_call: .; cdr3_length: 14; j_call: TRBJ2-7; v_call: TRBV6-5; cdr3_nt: TGTGCCAGCAGCTTAAGTTCCGGACTCTACGAGCAGTACTTC; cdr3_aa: CASSLSSGLYEQYF
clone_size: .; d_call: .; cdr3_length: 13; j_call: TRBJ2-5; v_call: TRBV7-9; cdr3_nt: TGTGCCAGCAGCGTAGGACAGAGAGAGACCCAGTACTTC; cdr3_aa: CASSVGQRETQYF